Shown below are 28 T cell receptor beta chains from a single sample sequenced in a study of OX40 agonist ivuxolimab in advanced cancers. Data came from immunoSEQ multiplex PCR; TCRdb stores just in-frame clones and leaves some out. The repertoire holds about 45,000 clones, with approximately 90% as singletons. The specimen comprised CD4+ or CD8+ T cells sorted from blood, sampled in a trial of the OX40 agonist ivuxolimab. The receptors come from an adult with an advanced solid tumor such as melanoma, head and neck, liver or kidney cancer.

The rearrangement uses TRBV25-1 and TRBJ2-5, with TRBD1 identical over 7 bases. The CDR3 covers 12 residues. The trim removed 10 bases at V and 5 bases at J, leaving 7 bases unmatched. Per germline, CDR1 MGHDK and CDR2 SYGVNS. The CDR3 is CATEGGWETQYF. The CDR3 bases are TGTGCCACGGAAGGGGGCTGGGAGACCCAGTACTTC.

This clone was counted between two and nine times. This chain joins TRBV28 and TRBJ2-4; TRBD2 matches 13 bases. CDR1 is MDHEN and CDR2 is SYDVKM in the germline V gene. J was trimmed by 10 bases and V by 3 bases; bases with no gene match: 9. CDR3 length: 16 amino acids. DNA for the CDR3: TGTGCCAGCAGTTTGAGGACTAGCGGGAGTGGTTTGATTCAGTACTTC. It codes for CASSLRTSGSGLIQYF.

This sequence joins TRBV2 and TRBJ2-1; D is uncertain. The germline gives CDR1 SNHLY, CDR2 FYNNEI. The CDR3 totals 14 residues. The V gene lost 5 bases and the J gene lost 8 bases, with 16 bases spanning the gap. This chain's CDR3 is CASSRPDLSDEQFF. CDR3 sequence (DNA): TGTGCCAGCAGTCGGCCGGACCTGTCGGATGAGCAGTTCTTC.

This clone was found a few times. The chain joins TRBV5-4 to TRBJ2-1; TRBD1 matches at 7 bases. J was trimmed by 10 bases and V by 4 bases; bases with no gene match: 2. Germline V gene data show CDR1 as SGHNT and CDR2 as YYREEE (reference sequence). This CDR3 has 11 amino acids. As DNA, the CDR3 is TGTGCCAGCAGCGAGGGACAGGAGCAGTTCTTC. Its translation is CASSEGQEQFF.

The chain joins TRBV2 to TRBJ2-2, with TRBD1 identical over 11 bases. There are 13 residues in the CDR3. Germline CDR1 and CDR2: SNHLY and FYNNEI. Germline trimming cut 10 bases from V and 5 bases from J; bases unmatched to any gene: 3. In DNA form, the CDR3 reads TGTGCCACCGGGACAGGGGGTACCGGGGAGCTGTTTTTT. Encoded protein: CATGTGGTGELFF.

V gene TRBV11-2 combines with J gene TRBJ2-7; D remains unclear. The CDR3 is made up of 17 amino acids. From germline, CDR1 is SGHAT and CDR2 FQNNGV. V lost 2 bases and J lost 6, with 23 bases in between. CDR3 coding DNA: TGTGCCAGCAGCTTACGCCCCCCGGCCTCTTTATTTTCCGAGCAGTACTTC. It is translated as CASSLRPPASLFSEQYF.

The chain has TRBV29-1 and TRBJ1-5; D unclear. Germline V CDR1 and CDR2: SQVTM, ANQGSEA. The CDR3 extends over 17 amino acids. This CDR3 is CSRRKDRLDYSNQPQHF. The CDR3 coding sequence is TGCTCGCGAAGGAAAGATCGGCTTGATTATAGCAATCAGCCCCAGCATTTT.

The V call is TRBV5-5, the J call TRBJ2-3; 10 bases align to TRBD2. The CDR3 is 14 residues long. Losses at the gene ends were 2 bases for V and 4 bases for J; bases not matched to a gene: 1. The germline V gene has CDR1 SGHKS and CDR2 YYEKEE (reference sequence). The CDR3 nucleotides read TGTGCCAGCAGCTTAGGACTAGCGGCAGATACGCAGTATTTT. It specifies CASSLGLAADTQYF.

The rearrangement joins TRBV5-1 to TRBJ2-7, with D perhaps assigned TRBD1 or TRBD2 (6 bases each). The CDR3 is made up of 15 amino acids. Germline V gene sequence: CDR1 SGHRS, CDR2 YFSETQ. V was pared by 0 bases and J by 3 bases, with 13 bases between. CDR3 DNA: TGCGCCAGCAGCTTGGCGGGGGCTAAAGACTACGAGCAGTACTTC. It specifies CASSLAGAKDYEQYF.

The rearrangement links TRBV6-6 to TRBJ1-1, with 9 bases identical to TRBD1. The CDR3 runs 10 residues. Germline CDR1 is MNHNY and CDR2 is SVGAGI (reference sequence). V lost 8 bases and J lost 10; bases outside the gene matches: 2. DNA of the CDR3: TGTGCCAGCCAGACAGGGGGAGCTTTCTTT. Translated: CASQTGGAFF.

The chain recombines TRBV5-6 with TRBJ1-1; no reliable D call. In germline, CDR1 is SGHDT, CDR2 YYEEEE. Trimming left V 0 bases short and J 1 base short, with 13 bases between. The CDR3 length is 16 residues. CDR3 loop: CASSLAGPRGNTEAFF. DNA for the CDR3: TGTGCCAGCAGCTTGGCAGGACCTCGGGGGAACACTGAAGCTTTCTTT.

This sequence joins TRBV28 and TRBJ2-7, with TRBD1 as a possible D gene (5 bases). Trimming took off 3 bases at V and 0 bases at J, with 9 bases between the two ends. The germline V gene encodes CDR1 MDHEN and CDR2 SYDVKM. The CDR3 covers 14 residues. The CDR3 reads CASSFLDTSYEQYF. In nucleotides, the CDR3 is TGTGCCAGCAGTTTCCTGGACACCTCCTACGAGCAGTACTTC.

This clone was observed a few times. The chain couples TRBV6-1 to TRBJ1-6, with D hard to call. Germline V CDR1 and CDR2: MNHNS, SASEGT. The CDR3 consists of 15 residues. V lost 3 bases and J 6 bases, leaving 12 bases between the germline ends. The CDR3 region has the DNA TGTGCCAGCAGTGATTCCGTCGGTAGTAATTCACCCCTCCACTTT. This codes for CASSDSVGSNSPLHF.

This sequence joins TRBV19 and TRBJ1-1; D remains unclear. The CDR3 runs to 14 residues. Germline CDR1 LNHDA, CDR2 SQIVND (reference sequence). V was trimmed by 3 bases and J by 4 bases, leaving 12 bases between them. Written as DNA, the CDR3 is TGTGCCAGTAGTATTATGGGATGGAGCACTGAAGCTTTCTTT. Residues: CASSIMGWSTEAFF.

The J gene is TRBJ2-5, the V gene TRBV7-9, with a tentative D call TRBD1 (5 bases). This CDR3 is 16 amino acids long. Germline CDR1 SEHNR, CDR2 FQNEAQ (reference sequence). V was trimmed by 5 bases and J by 1 base, leaving 17 bases between them. CDR3 in amino acids: CASSTNRGTSQETQYF. The DNA of the CDR3 is TGTGCCAGCAGCACCAATAGGGGAACTTCCCAAGAGACCCAGTACTTC.

V gene TRBV11-2 combines with J gene TRBJ2-1; tentatively, D is TRBD2 (5 bases). V was shortened by 5 bases and J by 0 bases, with 17 bases between the two germline ends. This CDR3 is 17 amino acids long. Germline CDR1 and CDR2: SGHAT and FQNNGV. This CDR3 reads CASSAGLYFSSYNEQFF. The CDR3 coding sequence is TGTGCCAGCAGCGCAGGACTTTATTTTAGCTCCTACAATGAGCAGTTCTTC.

V and J are TRBV2 and TRBJ2-1, with TRBD2 matching over 13 bases. The ends lost 5 bases at V and 5 bases at J; junction bases unmatched: 9. Germline lookup yields CDR1 SNHLY and CDR2 FYNNEI. The CDR3 is made up of 17 amino acids. The CDR3 sequence is CASSWTSGRNLDNEQFF. For the CDR3, the DNA is TGTGCCAGCAGTTGGACTAGCGGGAGAAACCTGGACAATGAGCAGTTCTTC.

V gene TRBV7-2 combines with J gene TRBJ2-2; D is possibly TRBD2 (6 bases). The germline V and J ends were trimmed by 5 bases and 10 bases, with 20 bases remaining between them. The CDR3 consists of 15 residues. CDR1 is SGHTA and CDR2 is FQGNSA in the germline V gene. CDR3 loop: CASSPPEGRVAELFF. The CDR3 bases are TGTGCCAGCAGCCCCCCGGAGGGCCGGGTTGCGGAGCTGTTTTTT.

V gene TRBV13 combines with J gene TRBJ2-5, with TRBD2 identical over 7 bases. V dropped 2 bases and J dropped 5; count of bases not matched to a gene: 8. Germline V gene data show CDR1 as PRHDT and CDR2 as FYEKMQ (reference sequence). The CDR3 spans 15 residues. The CDR3 DNA reads as TGTGCCAGCAGCTTAATGGCGGGAGTAAAGGAGACCCAGTACTTC. Residues: CASSLMAGVKETQYF.

The rearrangement joins TRBV21-1 to TRBJ1-5. TRBV21-1 counts as a pseudogene. The CDR3 covers 18 residues. Here the CDR3 DNA reads TGTGCCAGCAGCAAATGGGTCCGGGACGGGATATTTTTACAGCCCCAGCATTTT. Translation: CASSKWVRDGIFLQPQHF.

The CDR3 protein is CSVENRDRGVGQYF. DNA for the CDR3: TGCAGCGTTGAAAACCGGGACAGGGGGGTAGGGCAGTACTTC. This chain joins TRBV29-1 and TRBJ2-7, with TRBD1 identical over 11 bases. From germline, CDR1 is SQVTM and CDR2 ANQGSEA. CDR3 size: 14 residues. V was clipped by 2 bases and J by 9 bases; unmatched bases: 9.

The chain recombines TRBV4-1 with TRBJ1-2; TRBD1 might be the D (5 bases). The germline V and J ends were trimmed by 2 bases and 3 bases, with 10 bases remaining between them. CDR1 and CDR2 from the germline V gene are MGHRA and YSYEKL. The CDR3 loop spans 14 amino acids. The CDR3 DNA follows: TGCGCCAGCAGCCAATCAGGGCTAGACTATGGCTACACCTTC. Its translation is CASSQSGLDYGYTF.

The sample holds a few counts of this clone. The chain joins TRBV5-5 to TRBJ2-7; 7 bases fit TRBD1. In germline, CDR1 is SGHKS, CDR2 YYEKEE (reference sequence). J was trimmed by 3 bases and V by 7 bases; bases with no gene match: 7. The CDR3 spans 13 residues. The CDR3 coding sequence is TGTGCCAGCGGAAACAGGGGAAACTACGAGCAGTACTTC. Encoded protein: CASGNRGNYEQYF.

The rearrangement links TRBV30 to TRBJ2-3; 15 bases align to TRBD2. Trimming cost V 0 bases and J 3 bases; bases outside gene matches: 7. Germline V CDR1 and CDR2: GTSNPN, SVGIG (reference sequence). The CDR3 consists of 18 residues. The CDR3 spells CAWSVKAGLAGGTDTQYF. CDR3 bases: TGTGCCTGGAGTGTAAAGGCGGGACTAGCGGGAGGTACAGATACGCAGTATTTT.

The chain has TRBV4-1 and TRBJ2-7; D is perhaps TRBD1 (6 bases). The germline V gene has CDR1 MGHRA and CDR2 YSYEKL. V was pared by 0 bases and J by 4 bases, with 10 bases between. This CDR3 spans 14 amino acids. The CDR3 DNA follows: TGCGCCAGCAGCCAAGAGGTACAGGGATACGAGCAGTACTTC. Translating gives CASSQEVQGYEQYF.

In DNA form, the CDR3 reads TGCAGCGTTACCCCAGGGACCTACGAGCAGTACTTC. This gives the protein CSVTPGTYEQYF. The chain combines TRBV29-1 with TRBJ2-7, with D perhaps TRBD1 (5 bases). The CDR3 totals 12 residues. CDR1 and CDR2 (germline): SQVTM, ANQGSEA. V was shortened by 5 bases and J by 2 bases, with 10 bases between the two germline ends.

The chain couples TRBV9 to TRBJ2-1; D unclear. Germline CDR1 reads SGDLS; CDR2 reads YYNGEE. The CDR3 is 13 amino acids. Trimming cost V 4 bases and J 6 bases, with 11 bases left between them. DNA for the CDR3: TGTGCCAGCAGCACTTATAGTAGCAATGAGCAGTTCTTC. Translating gives CASSTYSSNEQFF.

This rearrangement joins TRBV7-8 to TRBJ2-1; 9 nucleotides agree with TRBD2. CDR1 is SGHVS, CDR2 FQNEAQ, per germline. The CDR3 is 18 residues long. V was clipped by 5 bases and J by 0 bases; unmatched bases: 11. CDR3 sequence (DNA): TGTGCCAGCAGCCCTATTCTTGCAGCGGGAGGCTCCTACAATGAGCAGTTCTTC. It specifies CASSPILAAGGSYNEQFF.